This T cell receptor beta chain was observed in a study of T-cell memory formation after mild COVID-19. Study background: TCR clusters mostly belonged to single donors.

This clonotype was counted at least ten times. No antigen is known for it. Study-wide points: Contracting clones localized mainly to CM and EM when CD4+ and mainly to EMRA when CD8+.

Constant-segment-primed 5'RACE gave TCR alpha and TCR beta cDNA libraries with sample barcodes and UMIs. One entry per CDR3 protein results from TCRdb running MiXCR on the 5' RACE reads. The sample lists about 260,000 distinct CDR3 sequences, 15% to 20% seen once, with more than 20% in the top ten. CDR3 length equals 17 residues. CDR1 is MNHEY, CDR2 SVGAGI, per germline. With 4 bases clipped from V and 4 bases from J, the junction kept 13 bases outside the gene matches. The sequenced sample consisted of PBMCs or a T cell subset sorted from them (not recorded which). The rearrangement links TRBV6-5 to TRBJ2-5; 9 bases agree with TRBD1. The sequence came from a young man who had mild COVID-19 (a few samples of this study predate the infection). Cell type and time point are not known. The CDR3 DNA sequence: TGTGCCAGCAGTTTAGGTTTACTAACGGACAGGGGAGAGACCCAGTACTTC. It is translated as CASSLGLLTDRGETQYF.